The 18 T cell receptor beta chains listed next were all sequenced from one sample in a study of control samples from healthy donors and cancer patients. Method: immunoSEQ multiplex PCR; TCRdb's copy keeps in-frame clones and lacks some. Counted here are tens of thousands of clones, less than 95% occurring once; the ten biggest clones make up more than 2.5%. Source material: blood. These receptors were obtained from a woman in her 30s in good health.

The chain links TRBV2 to TRBJ2-3, with 8 bases matching TRBD1. There are 14 residues in the CDR3. CDR1 and CDR2 (germline): SNHLY, FYNNEI. The V segment lost 5 bases and the J segment 5 bases; nucleotides outside the gene matches: 6. The CDR3 nucleotides are TGTGCCAGCAGTCCGGGACAGGTGGGAGATACGCAGTATTTT. Translated: CASSPGQVGDTQYF.

The chain carries TRBV5-5 and TRBJ2-3, with D possibly being TRBD2 (5 bases). The germline gives CDR1 SGHKS, CDR2 YYEKEE (reference sequence). The V and J ends lost 8 bases and 2 bases respectively, with 15 bases between them. CDR3 size: 14 residues. The CDR3 region is CASRYGGVTDTQYF. The CDR3 nucleotides are TGTGCCAGTCGCTATGGAGGAGTCACAGATACGCAGTATTTT.

The chain's CDR3 is CAWDTETDTQYF. CDR3 sequence (DNA): TGTGCCTGGGACACCGAAACAGATACGCAGTATTTT. This chain links TRBV30 with TRBJ2-3; no definite D call. CDR1 is GTSNPN, CDR2 SVGIG, per germline (reference sequence). The CDR3 runs to 12 residues. The ends were cut back, 5 bases at V and 3 bases at J, with 9 bases in the middle.

The rearrangement uses TRBV7-2 and TRBJ1-2, with D perhaps TRBD1 (5 bases). The V gene lost 5 bases and the J gene lost 2 bases, with 15 bases spanning the gap. From germline, CDR1 is SGHTA and CDR2 FQGNSA. This CDR3 spans 15 amino acids. CDR3 DNA sequence: TGTGCCAGCAGCCCCGTCGGGGGAGGAAACTATGGCTACACCTTC. Translation gives CASSPVGGGNYGYTF.

The chain joins TRBV5-1 to TRBJ2-4; D unclear. The V and J ends lost 4 bases and 3 bases respectively, with 23 bases between them. In germline, CDR1 is SGHRS, CDR2 YFSETQ. The CDR3 runs 18 residues. The CDR3 DNA follows: TGCGCCAGCAGCCTGGGGTTCCCCTCCGCAGGAGACAAAAACATTCAGTACTTC. It codes for CASSLGFPSAGDKNIQYF. Complete variable domain (other parts from reference TRBV5-1 and TRBJ2-4): KAGVTQTPRYLIKTRGQQVTLSCSPISGHRSVSWYQQTPGQGLQFLFEYFSETQRNKGNFPGRFSGRQFSNSRSEMNVSTLELGDSALYLCASSLGFPSAGDKNIQYFGAGTRLSVL.

The chain recombines TRBV5-4 with TRBJ2-1; 10 bases are shared with TRBD2. The CDR3 runs to 16 residues. Germline V lookup: CDR1 SGHNT, CDR2 YYREEE (reference sequence). Germline trimming cut 2 bases from V and 6 bases from J; bases unmatched to any gene: 8. CDR3: CASSFAVAGGLNEQFF. In DNA form, the CDR3 reads TGTGCCAGCAGCTTCGCAGTAGCGGGGGGCCTCAATGAGCAGTTCTTC.

V usage is TRBV5-1 and J usage is TRBJ2-3, with TRBD1 as a possible D gene (6 bases). CDR3 length: 14 amino acids. V lost 2 bases and J 0 bases, leaving 7 bases between the germline ends. Germline V CDR1 and CDR2: SGHRS, YFSETQ. CDR3 region: CASSFGQSTDTQYF. Written as DNA, the CDR3 is TGCGCCAGCAGCTTTGGACAGAGCACAGATACGCAGTATTTT.

This chain connects TRBV3-1 (or the pseudogene TRBV3-2) to TRBJ2-7; 12 bases line up with TRBD2. Germline assignment: CDR1 LGHDT and CDR2 YNNKEL (reference sequence). This CDR3 has 14 amino acids. V shed 4 bases and J 7 bases; nucleotides not matched to a gene: 5. The CDR3 DNA reads TGTGCCAGCAGCCTACTAGCGGGGGGTAAAGAGCAGTACTTC. It yields the protein CASSLLAGGKEQYF.

This chain's CDR3 is CASSVNYGGAVDIQYF. The DNA of the CDR3 is TGTGCCAGCAGCGTTAATTATGGGGGGGCAGTGGACATTCAGTACTTC. This chain connects TRBV7-2 to TRBJ2-4; a weak D match, TRBD2 (7 bases). The CDR3 runs to 16 residues. The V and J ends lost 5 bases and 8 bases respectively, with 22 bases between them. Per germline, CDR1 SGHTA and CDR2 FQGNSA. The full variable domain, completed using reference TRBV7-2 and TRBJ2-4, is GAGVSQSPSNKVTEKGKDVELRCDPISGHTALYWYRQSLGQGLEFLIYFQGNSAPDKSGLPSDRFSAERTGGSVSTLTIQRTQQEDSAVYLCASSVNYGGAVDIQYFGAGTRLSVL.

The rearrangement links TRBV11-2 to TRBJ2-1, with 8 bases identical to TRBD2. The CDR3 spans 14 residues. Germline V gene lookup returns CDR1 SGHAT and CDR2 FQNNGV. V trimming: 5 bases; J trimming: 5 bases; junction bases outside the gene matches: 5. DNA for the CDR3: TGTGCCAGCAGCGGGACTAGGGGAAACAATGAGCAGTTCTTC. This sequence encodes CASSGTRGNNEQFF.

V gene TRBV21-1 combines with J gene TRBJ1-1; the table's D call of TRBD1 was not tested on the DNA. TRBV21-1 is flagged as a pseudogene. This CDR3 has 15 residues. CDR3 residues: CASSPSGQGYTEAFF. Here the CDR3 DNA reads TGTGCCAGCAGCCCGTCGGGACAGGGGTATACTGAAGCTTTCTTT.

J is TRBJ2-7 and V is TRBV2; D ambiguous. V gave up 5 bases and J gave up 2 bases, with 4 bases separating them. The CDR3 contains 11 residues. Germline CDR1 is SNHLY and CDR2 is FYNNEI. The CDR3, as DNA: TGTGCCAGCAGTCCCACCTACGAGCAGTACTTC. Its protein is CASSPTYEQYF.

This clone was detected once. The CDR3 DNA is TGTGCCAGCAGTGAATACAGGGGGAACATTCAGTACTTC. This codes for CASSEYRGNIQYF. The rearrangement uses TRBV6-4 and TRBJ2-4; TRBD1 matches 8 bases. The V segment lost 3 bases and the J segment 7 bases; nucleotides outside the gene matches: 2. CDR1 is MRHNA and CDR2 is SNTAGT in the germline V gene. The CDR3 has 13 amino acids.

The DNA of the CDR3 is TGTGCCAGCAGCCTAACGTCAGGTTTAGCGGGGAAAAACATTCAGTACTTC. Translating gives CASSLTSGLAGKNIQYF. The V call is TRBV7-9, the J call TRBJ2-4; 8 bases are shared with TRBD2. The CDR3 has 17 residues. V was pared by 5 bases and J by 4 bases, with 13 bases of the junction left unmatched. Germline CDR1 and CDR2: SEHNR and FQNEAQ (reference sequence).

The chain has TRBV24-1 and TRBJ1-2; 9 bases match TRBD1. Trimming removed 3 bases from V and 8 bases from J; junction bases left unmatched: 15. Germline lookup yields CDR1 KGHDR and CDR2 SFDVKD. This CDR3 spans 17 amino acids. The CDR3 sequence: CATSDPNPGQGARGYTF. The CDR3 DNA reads TGTGCCACCAGTGATCCCAACCCGGGACAGGGCGCGCGGGGCTACACCTTC.

V is TRBV6-1 and J is TRBJ1-2, with D unclear. This CDR3 is 13 amino acids long. CDR1 is MNHNS and CDR2 is SASEGT in the germline V gene. V lost 3 bases to trimming and J lost 8 bases, with 13 bases between them. CDR3 nucleotides: TGTGCCAGCAGTGAGCGGACTCTCGGAGGCTACACCTTC. The encoded protein is CASSERTLGGYTF.

V usage is TRBV5-5 and J usage is TRBJ2-5; D could derive from TRBD1 or TRBD2 (5 bases each). Per germline, CDR1 SGHKS and CDR2 YYEKEE (reference sequence). The CDR3 loop spans 14 amino acids. With 1 base removed from V and 4 bases from J, the gap between germline ends came to 11 bases. The CDR3 protein is CASSLLTGPETQYF. The CDR3 DNA sequence: TGTGCCAGCAGCTTGTTGACGGGGCCAGAGACCCAGTACTTC.

This rearrangement joins TRBV6-1 to TRBJ1-6; D is uncertain. V gave up 2 bases and J gave up 9 bases, with 17 bases separating them. The length of the CDR3 is 16 residues. CDR1 is MNHNS, CDR2 SASEGT, per germline. The CDR3 is CASSEQKTGKGSPLHF. CDR3 nucleotides: TGTGCCAGCAGTGAACAGAAAACGGGGAAGGGTTCACCCCTCCACTTT.